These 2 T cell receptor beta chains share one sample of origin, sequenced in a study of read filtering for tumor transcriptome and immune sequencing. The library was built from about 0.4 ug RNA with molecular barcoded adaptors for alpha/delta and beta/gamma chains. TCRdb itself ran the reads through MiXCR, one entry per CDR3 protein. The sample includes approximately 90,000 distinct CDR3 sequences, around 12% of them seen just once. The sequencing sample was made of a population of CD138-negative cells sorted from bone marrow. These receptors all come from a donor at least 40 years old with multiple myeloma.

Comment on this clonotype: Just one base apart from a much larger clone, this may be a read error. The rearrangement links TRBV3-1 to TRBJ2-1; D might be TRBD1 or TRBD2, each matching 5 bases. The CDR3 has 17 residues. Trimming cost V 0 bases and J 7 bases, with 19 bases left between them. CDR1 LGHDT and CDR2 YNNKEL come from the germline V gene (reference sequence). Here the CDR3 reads CASSQDGERWGWNEQFF. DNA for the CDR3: TGTGCCAGCAGCCAAGATGGAGAGCGGTGGGGGTGGAATGAGCAGTTCTTC.

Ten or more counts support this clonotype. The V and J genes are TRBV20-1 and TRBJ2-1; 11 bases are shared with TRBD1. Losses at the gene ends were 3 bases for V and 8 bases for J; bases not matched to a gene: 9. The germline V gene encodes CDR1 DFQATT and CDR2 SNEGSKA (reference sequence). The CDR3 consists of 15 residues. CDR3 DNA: TGCAGTGCTAGGACCGGACAGGGGGCTGGGGATGAGCAGTTCTTC. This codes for CSARTGQGAGDEQFF.